The 32 T cell receptor beta chains reported below all come from one sample, sequenced in a study of blood T cell repertoires in COVID-19. Only in-frame clones appear in the TCRdb table, and some are missing; sequencing was by immunoSEQ multiplex PCR. The table has a few hundred thousand clones, less than 90% seen once. Sequenced sample: peripheral blood. These receptors came from a man in his sixties with acute or convalescent COVID-19.

The V and J genes are TRBV6-5 and TRBJ2-3, with 10 positions matching TRBD2. J was trimmed by 5 bases and V by 2 bases; bases with no gene match: 7. CDR1 is MNHEY and CDR2 is SVGAGI in the germline V gene. The CDR3 runs to 16 residues. The CDR3 loop is CASSYGLAGDGDTQYF. In DNA, the CDR3 is TGTGCCAGCAGTTACGGGCTAGCGGGAGATGGAGATACGCAGTATTTT.

The genes are TRBV7-2 and TRBJ2-1, with 9 bases aligning to TRBD2. The CDR3 runs 15 residues. The germline CDR1 and CDR2 sequences are SGHTA and FQGNSA. V gave up 6 bases and J gave up 7 bases; unmatched junction bases: 10. The CDR3 sequence: CASSSGTSMRNEQFF. The CDR3 DNA reads as TGTGCCAGCAGTTCCGGGACTAGCATGCGTAATGAGCAGTTCTTC.

This chain connects TRBV11-2 to TRBJ1-3; D unclear. The CDR3 length is 15 residues. V gave up 5 bases and J gave up 0 bases, with 11 bases separating them. Germline V gives CDR1 SGHAT, CDR2 FQNNGV. The CDR3 sequence is CASSPTLSSGNTIYF. CDR3 nucleotide sequence: TGTGCCAGCAGCCCCACCCTTAGCTCTGGAAACACCATATATTTT.

The chain combines TRBV9 with TRBJ1-4; a possible D gene is TRBD1 (5 bases). CDR1 and CDR2 (germline): SGDLS, YYNGEE. V gave up 3 bases and J gave up 0 bases, with 9 bases separating them. CDR3 length: 15 residues. The CDR3 bases are TGTGCCAGCAGCGCCAGACAGACAACTAATGAAAAACTGTTTTTT. Protein sequence: CASSARQTTNEKLFF.

The V and J genes are TRBV11-1 and TRBJ2-7, with 13 nucleotides matching TRBD2. Germline values: CDR1 SGHAT, CDR2 FQDESV (reference sequence). Trimming took 1 base from V and 7 from J; bases not matched to a gene: 1. The length of the CDR3 is 14 residues. CDR3 sequence reads: CASSLGTSGSEQYF. The CDR3 DNA follows: TGTGCCAGCAGCTTAGGGACTAGCGGGAGTGAGCAGTACTTC. Based on the CDR3 plus reference TRBV11-1 and TRBJ2-7, the full variable domain is EAEVAQSPRYKITEKSQAVAFWCDPISGHATLYWYRQILGQGPELLVQFQDESVVDDSQLPKDRFSAERLKGVDSTLKIQPAELGDSAMYLCASSLGTSGSEQYFGPGTRLTVT.

This clone was recorded only once. The V call is TRBV7-2, the J call TRBJ2-2; D is possibly TRBD2 (6 bases). Germline-derived CDR1 and CDR2 are SGHTA and FQGNSA. The CDR3 covers 16 residues. The V and J ends lost 5 bases and 1 base respectively, with 14 bases between them. CDR3 in amino acids: CASSPIGGMNTGELFF. Here the CDR3 DNA reads TGTGCCAGCAGCCCTATTGGGGGGATGAACACCGGGGAGCTGTTTTTT.

The rearrangement links TRBV7-2 to TRBJ2-7; TRBD1 aligns across 10 bases. Germline CDR1 is SGHTA and CDR2 is FQGNSA. V trimming: 5 bases; J trimming: 2 bases; junction bases outside the gene matches: 3. This CDR3 is built from 14 residues. The CDR3 loop reads CASSRDRGPYEQYF. The CDR3 region has the DNA TGTGCCAGCAGCCGGGACAGGGGACCCTACGAGCAGTACTTC.

The V gene is TRBV30, the J gene TRBJ1-4; TRBD1 might be the D (5 bases). Germline V gene lookup returns CDR1 GTSNPN and CDR2 SVGIG (reference sequence). V was trimmed by 0 bases and J by 7 bases, leaving 12 bases between them. The CDR3 is made up of 14 amino acids. DNA for the CDR3: TGTGCCTGGAGTGTACGGGGGTGGGGTGAAAAACTGTTTTTT. Its translation: CAWSVRGWGEKLFF.

There are a few counts of this clone. The sample contains more than one DNA sequence encoding this CDR3. This chain uses TRBV2 with TRBJ2-1; 13 nucleotides agree with TRBD2. Germline V CDR1 and CDR2: SNHLY, FYNNEI. The ends lost 4 bases at V and 5 bases at J; junction bases unmatched: 2. This CDR3 region has 15 residues. In DNA form, the CDR3 reads TGTGCCAGCAGTGTAGGACTAGCGGGAGACAATGAGCAGTTCTTC. Translated: CASSVGLAGDNEQFF.

A few counts support this clone. The DNA is omitted, as the CDR3 cannot be located on it reliably, and the CDR3 follows TCRdb's listing. This chain connects TRBV28 to TRBJ2-5; the table's D gene call, TRBD2, was not cross checked with the DNA. The CDR3 has 15 amino acids, counting both end residues. Germline V gene lookup returns CDR1 MDHEN and CDR2 SYDVKM. The CDR3 sequence is CASSSSQGGRKTQYF.

The genes are TRBV6-1 and TRBJ1-2; D ambiguous. The germline V gene encodes CDR1 MNHNS and CDR2 SASEGT. Between the trimmed V and J ends, which lost 5 bases and 5 bases, there was a span of 9 bases. CDR3 length: 12 amino acids. CDR3 protein: CASSREEYGYTF. The CDR3 DNA reads as TGTGCCAGCAGTAGGGAGGAGTATGGCTACACCTTC.

This clone was found once. The chain couples TRBV9 to TRBJ1-5, with D unclear. The CDR3 spans 15 residues. CDR1 is SGDLS and CDR2 is YYNGEE in the germline V gene. Trimming removed 4 bases at V and 4 bases at J, with 15 bases between. The CDR3 DNA sequence: TGTGCCAGCAGCCCCCGTGGAGGGAGGAATCAGCCCCAGCATTTT. Translated, it gives CASSPRGGRNQPQHF.

The chain couples TRBV5-4 to TRBJ1-2, with 11 positions matching TRBD1. The CDR3 covers 15 residues. J lost 7 bases, V lost 0 bases, and 5 bases had no gene match. CDR1 and CDR2 from the germline V gene are SGHNT and YYREEE (reference sequence). The CDR3 DNA is TGTGCCAGCAGCTTGGAAGGACAGGGGGCTGGTGGCTACACCTTC. Translation: CASSLEGQGAGGYTF.

The chain uses TRBV30 and TRBJ2-7, with 10 bases that match TRBD2. The germline gives CDR1 GTSNPN, CDR2 SVGIG (reference sequence). After removal of 4 bases from V and 5 bases from J, the junction contained 8 bases not matched to a gene. The CDR3 contains 14 residues. CDR3 DNA sequence: TGTGCCTGGACTATAGCGGGAGGCGATCACGAGCAGTACTTC. Translation: CAWTIAGGDHEQYF.

The chain couples TRBV10-1 to TRBJ2-4, with D possibly TRBD1 on 6 matching bases. The germline V gene encodes CDR1 WNHNN and CDR2 SYGVQD (reference sequence). Trimming pared 2 bases from V and 2 bases from J, leaving 25 bases between. The CDR3 totals 20 residues. CDR3 nucleotides: TGCGCCAGCAGTGAGAACGACGACAGGACGGTAGTAAATACCAAAAACATTCAGTACTTC. Translated: CASSENDDRTVVNTKNIQYF.

This chain uses TRBV30 with TRBJ2-7; tentative D call: TRBD2 (6 bases). Per germline, CDR1 GTSNPN and CDR2 SVGIG (reference sequence). The V end was cut by 0 bases, the J end by 3 bases, with 9 bases between. This CDR3 comprises 13 residues. The CDR3 DNA reads as TGTGCCTGGAGTGTAACGGGGGTCTACGAGCAGTACTTC. Translated, it gives CAWSVTGVYEQYF.

With regard to this clone: Other DNA sequences in the same sample also yield this CDR3. This chain connects TRBV19 to TRBJ2-2, with D possibly TRBD1 on 6 matching bases. V lost 1 base and J lost 1, with 7 bases in between. Germline CDR1 is LNHDA and CDR2 is SQIVND (reference sequence). The CDR3 has 15 residues. CDR3: CASSIAQGNTGELFF. The CDR3 bases are TGTGCCAGTAGTATAGCACAGGGGAACACCGGGGAGCTGTTTTTT.

The chain has TRBV6-6 and TRBJ1-3, with 9 positions matching TRBD1. CDR3 length: 17 residues. From germline, CDR1 is MNHNY and CDR2 SVGAGI (reference sequence). The V gene end was trimmed by 5 bases and the J gene end by 4 bases; junction bases not matched to a gene: 12. CDR3 sequence reads: CASSPSSGQGYGNTIYF. CDR3 sequence (DNA): TGTGCCAGCAGTCCATCCTCGGGACAGGGATACGGAAACACCATATATTTT.

The chain employs TRBV4-1 and TRBJ1-4; tentatively, D is TRBD1 (5 bases). V gave up 1 base and J gave up 8 bases, with 14 bases separating them. This CDR3 is 15 amino acids long. From germline, CDR1 is MGHRA and CDR2 YSYEKL. CDR3 DNA: TGCGCCAGCAGCCAAGTCCCCAGGGTGGAGGAAAAACTGTTTTTT. Protein: CASSQVPRVEEKLFF.

Note on this clone: Other DNA sequences of this sample code for an identical CDR3. This chain links TRBV30 with TRBJ1-6, with D possibly being TRBD1 (5 bases). There are 13 residues in the CDR3. Germline V gives CDR1 GTSNPN, CDR2 SVGIG (reference sequence). Trimming took 0 bases from V and 9 from J, leaving 9 bases between them. In DNA, the CDR3 is TGTGCCTGGAGTGTAGGGGAAGGTTCACCCCTCCACTTT. Encoded protein: CAWSVGEGSPLHF.

This rearrangement joins TRBV9 to TRBJ2-2, with D perhaps TRBD2 (6 bases). Per the germline V gene, CDR1 is SGDLS and CDR2 is YYNGEE. This CDR3 is 16 amino acids long. V shed 0 bases and J shed 0 bases, with 9 bases lying between them. The DNA for the CDR3 is TGTGCCAGCAGCGTAGGGACTAAGACGAACACCGGGGAGCTGTTTTTT. Translated, it gives CASSVGTKTNTGELFF.

V usage is TRBV2 and J usage is TRBJ2-7; TRBD1 is a possible D gene (6 bases). The CDR3 spans 14 residues. Deletions cut 6 bases from V and 4 bases from J, with 16 bases between. Per the germline V gene, CDR1 is SNHLY and CDR2 is FYNNEI. The CDR3 sequence is CASRYREVGYEQYF. The CDR3 DNA follows: TGTGCCAGCAGATACAGGGAAGTGGGATACGAGCAGTACTTC.

The J gene is TRBJ2-3, the V gene TRBV18, with 9 nucleotides matching TRBD1. From germline, CDR1 is KGHSH and CDR2 LQKENI. CDR3 length: 15 amino acids. After removal of 3 bases from V and 8 bases from J, the junction contained 9 bases not matched to a gene. CDR3 sequence (DNA): TGTGCCAGCTCACCCGACTCGGACAGGGGCGGTACGCAGTATTTT. It translates to CASSPDSDRGGTQYF.

CDR3 bases: TGTGCCAGCAGTTACGCGACAGGGGGGTTGGCGGAGACCCAGTACTTC. As protein: CASSYATGGLAETQYF. The chain carries TRBV6-6 and TRBJ2-5, with TRBD1 identical over 9 bases. CDR1 and CDR2 from the germline V gene are MNHNY and SVGAGI (reference sequence). The J segment lost 5 bases and the V segment lost 2 bases, leaving 9 bases of the junction unmatched. CDR3 length equals 16 residues.

The chain couples TRBV27 to TRBJ2-7; TRBD1 might be the D (5 bases). With 2 bases removed from V and 6 bases from J, the gap between germline ends came to 11 bases. CDR1 MNHEY and CDR2 SMNVEV come from the germline V gene (reference sequence). The CDR3 covers 13 residues. CDR3 amino acids: CASSLEKGAEQYF. The DNA for the CDR3 is TGTGCCAGCAGTTTAGAAAAAGGGGCCGAGCAGTACTTC.

This rearrangement joins TRBV20-1 to TRBJ1-5; 7 bases line up with TRBD1. The germline V gene encodes CDR1 DFQATT and CDR2 SNEGSKA (reference sequence). CDR3 length: 17 residues. Trimming cost V 3 bases and J 2 bases; bases outside gene matches: 13. CDR3 amino acids: CSASPIPGQGGNQPQHF. CDR3 nucleotide sequence: TGCAGTGCTAGTCCTATCCCAGGGCAGGGGGGCAATCAGCCCCAGCATTTT.

This clone was seen more than once but under ten times. The gene calls are TRBV27 and TRBJ2-7; 7 bases agree with TRBD1. CDR3 length: 15 residues. V shed 2 bases and J 2 bases; nucleotides not matched to a gene: 6. Germline lookup yields CDR1 MNHEY and CDR2 SMNVEV (reference sequence). This CDR3 reads CASSLRGTAAYEQYF. As DNA, the CDR3 is TGTGCCAGCAGTTTAAGGGGGACAGCAGCCTACGAGCAGTACTTC.

The rearrangement joins TRBV6-1 to TRBJ1-2; no clear D. The germline V gene encodes CDR1 MNHNS and CDR2 SASEGT. The CDR3 sequence is 12 residues long. The V gene lost 3 bases and the J gene lost 2 bases, with 4 bases spanning the gap. The CDR3 DNA follows: TGTGCCAGCAGTGACAGGAACTATGGCTACACCTTC. It encodes CASSDRNYGYTF.

The CDR3 DNA follows: TGCGCCAGCAGCTTGGAGCCGGGATCTATCGATTCACCCCTCCACTTT. Protein sequence: CASSLEPGSIDSPLHF. The V gene is TRBV5-1, the J gene TRBJ1-6; D remains unclear. Per the germline V gene, CDR1 is SGHRS and CDR2 is YFSETQ. This CDR3 contains 16 residues. V lost 0 bases and J lost 8, with 15 bases in between.

This clone was counted a few times. This chain connects TRBV14 to TRBJ2-2, with 13 bases identical to TRBD2. Per germline, CDR1 SGHDN and CDR2 FVKESK. This CDR3 has 17 residues. Trimming at V came to 4 bases and at J to 4 bases, leaving 6 bases not matched to a gene. CDR3 protein: CASSLRTSGSGTGELFF. DNA of the CDR3: TGTGCCAGCAGCCTTCGGACTAGCGGGAGTGGCACCGGGGAGCTGTTTTTT.

This clone was seen only a few times. This sequence joins TRBV6-5 and TRBJ2-5; perhaps TRBD1 as D (7 bases). The CDR3 consists of 16 residues. The germline CDR1 and CDR2 sequences are MNHEY and SVGAGI. Trimming left V 4 bases short and J 4 bases short, with 19 bases between. This chain's CDR3 is CASSSGDRLIRETQYF. In nucleotides, the CDR3 is TGTGCCAGCAGTTCGGGGGACAGACTTATTCGAGAGACCCAGTACTTC.

The rearrangement joins TRBV7-3 to TRBJ1-1, with D possibly TRBD1 on 5 matching bases. The CDR3 length is 13 residues. Deletions cut 3 bases from V and 3 bases from J, with 8 bases between. The germline CDR1 and CDR2 sequences are SGHTA and FQGTGA. CDR3 DNA sequence: TGTGCCAGCAGCTTTAGACAGTACACTGAAGCTTTCTTT. Translating gives CASSFRQYTEAFF. The full variable domain, its missing parts supplied by reference TRBV7-3 and TRBJ1-1, is GAGVSQTPSNKVTEKGKYVELRCDPISGHTALYWYRQSLGQGPEFLIYFQGTGAADDSGLPNDRFFAVRPEGSVSTLKIQRTERGDSAVYLCASSFRQYTEAFFGQGTRLTVV.